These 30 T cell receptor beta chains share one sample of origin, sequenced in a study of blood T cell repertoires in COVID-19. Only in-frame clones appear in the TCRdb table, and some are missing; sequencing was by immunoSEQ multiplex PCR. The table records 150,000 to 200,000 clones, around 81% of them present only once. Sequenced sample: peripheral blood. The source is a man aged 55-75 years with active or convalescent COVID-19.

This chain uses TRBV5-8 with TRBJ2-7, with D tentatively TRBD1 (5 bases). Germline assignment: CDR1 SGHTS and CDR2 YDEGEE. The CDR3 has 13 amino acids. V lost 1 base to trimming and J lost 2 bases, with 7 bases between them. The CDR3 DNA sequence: TGTGCCAGCAGCTTGCCAGGGACCTACGAGCAGTACTTC. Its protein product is CASSLPGTYEQYF. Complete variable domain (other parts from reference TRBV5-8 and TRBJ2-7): EAGVTQSPTHLIKTRGQQATLRCSPISGHTSVYWYQQALGLGLQFLLWYDEGEERNRGNFPPRFSGRQFPNYSSELNVNALELEDSALYLCASSLPGTYEQYFGPGTRLTVT.

CDR3 nucleotide sequence: TGTGCCAGCAGCTTGGACTCGGGCTCTGGGGCCAACGTCCTGACTTTC. Translation: CASSLDSGSGANVLTF. The chain couples TRBV5-4 to TRBJ2-6, with D hard to call. The CDR3 covers 16 residues. The germline CDR1 and CDR2 sequences are SGHNT and YYREEE (reference sequence). Trimming cost V 0 bases and J 0 bases, with 7 bases left between them.

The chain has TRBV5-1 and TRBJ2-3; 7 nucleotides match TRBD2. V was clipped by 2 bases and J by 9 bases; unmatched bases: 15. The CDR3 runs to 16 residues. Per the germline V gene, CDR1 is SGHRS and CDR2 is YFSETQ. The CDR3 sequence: CASSLRAGTGPGTQYF. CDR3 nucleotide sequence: TGCGCCAGCAGCTTAAGAGCGGGGACGGGCCCCGGGACGCAGTATTTT. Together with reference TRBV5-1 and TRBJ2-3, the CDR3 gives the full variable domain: KAGVTQTPRYLIKTRGQQVTLSCSPISGHRSVSWYQQTPGQGLQFLFEYFSETQRNKGNFPGRFSGRQFSNSRSEMNVSTLELGDSALYLCASSLRAGTGPGTQYFGPGTRLTVL.

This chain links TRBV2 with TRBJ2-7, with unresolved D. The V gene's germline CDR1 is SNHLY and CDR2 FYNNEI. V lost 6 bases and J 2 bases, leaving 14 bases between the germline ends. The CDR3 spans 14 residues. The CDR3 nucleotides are TGTGCCAGCAGGACTCTAGGCCCCCCCTACGAGCAGTACTTC. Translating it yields CASRTLGPPYEQYF.

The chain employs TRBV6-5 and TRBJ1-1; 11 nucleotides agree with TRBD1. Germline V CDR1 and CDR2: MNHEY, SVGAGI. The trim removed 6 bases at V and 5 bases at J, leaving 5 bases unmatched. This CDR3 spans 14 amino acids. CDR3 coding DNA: TGTGCCAGCAGCTTGGACAGGGGGCGTACTGAAGCTTTCTTT. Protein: CASSLDRGRTEAFF.

CDR3: CASSDTGGGTGELFF. CDR3 coding DNA: TGTGCCAGCAGCGATACAGGGGGTGGAACCGGGGAGCTGTTTTTT. The rearrangement joins TRBV7-2 to TRBJ2-2; 8 bases map to TRBD1. V was clipped by 5 bases and J by 5 bases; unmatched bases: 7. The germline gives CDR1 SGHTA, CDR2 FQGNSA. The CDR3 has 15 amino acids.

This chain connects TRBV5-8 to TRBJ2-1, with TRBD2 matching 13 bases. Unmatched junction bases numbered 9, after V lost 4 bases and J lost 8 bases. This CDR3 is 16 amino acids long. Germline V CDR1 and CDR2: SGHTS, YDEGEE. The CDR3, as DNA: TGTGCCAGCAGCACGGGGACTAGCGGGATAACGTATGAGCAGTTCTTC. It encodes CASSTGTSGITYEQFF.

The CDR3 sequence: CAISDQGNNEQFF. In DNA, the CDR3 is TGTGCCATCAGTGATCAGGGAAACAATGAGCAGTTCTTC. The gene calls are TRBV10-3 and TRBJ2-1; possibly TRBD1 for D (5 bases). Germline CDR1 ENHRY, CDR2 SYGVKD. The CDR3 is 13 amino acids. The V end lost 3 bases, the J end lost 5 bases, and 8 bases lay between the germline ends.

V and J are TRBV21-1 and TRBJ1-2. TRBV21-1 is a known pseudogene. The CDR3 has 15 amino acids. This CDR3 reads CASSKAGGKNYGYTF. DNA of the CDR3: TGTGCCAGCAGCAAAGCGGGCGGGAAAAACTATGGCTACACCTTC.

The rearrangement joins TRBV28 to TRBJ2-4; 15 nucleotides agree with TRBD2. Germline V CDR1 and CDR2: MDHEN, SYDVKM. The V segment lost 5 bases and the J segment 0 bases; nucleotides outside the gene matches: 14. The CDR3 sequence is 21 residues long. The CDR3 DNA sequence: TGTGCCAGCAGTCCTAAACCGGGACTAGCGGGAGGCAACCTAGCCAAAAACATTCAGTACTTC. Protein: CASSPKPGLAGGNLAKNIQYF.

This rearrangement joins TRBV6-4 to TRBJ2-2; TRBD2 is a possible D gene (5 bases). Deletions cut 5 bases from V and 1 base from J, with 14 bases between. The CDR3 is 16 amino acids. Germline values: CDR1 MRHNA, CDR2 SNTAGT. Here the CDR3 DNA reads TGTGCCAGCAGTAAAGACTACAACAGGAACACCGGGGAGCTGTTTTTT. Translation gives CASSKDYNRNTGELFF.

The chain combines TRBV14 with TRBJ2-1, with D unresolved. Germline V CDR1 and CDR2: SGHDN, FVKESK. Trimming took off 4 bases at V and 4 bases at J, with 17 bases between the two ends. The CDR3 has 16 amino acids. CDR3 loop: CASSRPVPPLYNEQFF. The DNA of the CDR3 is TGTGCCAGCAGCCGCCCAGTTCCCCCTCTTTACAATGAGCAGTTCTTC.

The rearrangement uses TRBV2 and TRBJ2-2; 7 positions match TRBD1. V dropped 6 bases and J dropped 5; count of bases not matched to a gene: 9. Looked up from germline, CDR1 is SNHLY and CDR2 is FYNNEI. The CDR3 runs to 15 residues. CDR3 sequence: CASSHSTGITGELFF. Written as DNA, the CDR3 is TGTGCCAGCAGCCACTCGACAGGGATTACCGGGGAGCTGTTTTTT.

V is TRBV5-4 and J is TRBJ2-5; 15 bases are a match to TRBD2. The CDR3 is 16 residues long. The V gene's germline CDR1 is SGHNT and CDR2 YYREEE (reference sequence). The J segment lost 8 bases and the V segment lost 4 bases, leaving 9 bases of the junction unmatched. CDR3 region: CASSQGLAGGQATQYF. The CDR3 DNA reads TGTGCCAGCAGCCAAGGACTAGCGGGGGGGCAAGCCACCCAGTACTTC.

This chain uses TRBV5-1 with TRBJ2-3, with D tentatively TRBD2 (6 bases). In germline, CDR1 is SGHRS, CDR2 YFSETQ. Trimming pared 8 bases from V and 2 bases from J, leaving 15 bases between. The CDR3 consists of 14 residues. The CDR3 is CASKLGGFTDTQYF. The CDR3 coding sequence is TGCGCCAGTAAGCTTGGGGGGTTCACAGATACGCAGTATTTT.

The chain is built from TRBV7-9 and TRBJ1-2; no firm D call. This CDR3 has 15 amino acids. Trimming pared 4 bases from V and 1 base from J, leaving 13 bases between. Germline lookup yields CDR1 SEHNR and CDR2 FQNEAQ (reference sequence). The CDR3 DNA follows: TGTGCCAGCAGCTCAGGCGTCGGGGATAACTATGGCTACACCTTC. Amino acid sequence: CASSSGVGDNYGYTF. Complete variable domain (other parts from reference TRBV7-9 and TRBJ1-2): DTGVSQNPRHKITKRGQNVTFRCDPISEHNRLYWYRQTLGQGPEFLTYFQNEAQLEKSRLLSDRFSAERPKGSFSTLEIQRTEQGDSAMYLCASSSGVGDNYGYTFGSGTRLTVV.

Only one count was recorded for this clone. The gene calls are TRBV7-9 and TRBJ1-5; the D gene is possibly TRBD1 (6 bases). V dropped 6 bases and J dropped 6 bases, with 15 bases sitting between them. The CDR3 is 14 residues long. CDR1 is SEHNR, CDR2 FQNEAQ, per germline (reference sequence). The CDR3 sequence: CASSLGAALQPQHF. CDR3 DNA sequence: TGTGCCAGCAGTCTGGGGGCGGCCCTTCAGCCCCAGCATTTT.

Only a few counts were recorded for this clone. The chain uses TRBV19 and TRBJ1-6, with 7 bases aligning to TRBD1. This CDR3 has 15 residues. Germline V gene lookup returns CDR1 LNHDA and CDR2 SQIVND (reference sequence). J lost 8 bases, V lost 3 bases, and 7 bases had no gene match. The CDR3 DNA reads TGTGCCAGTAGTATGACCGGGACAGCTGATTCACCCCTCCACTTT. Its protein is CASSMTGTADSPLHF.

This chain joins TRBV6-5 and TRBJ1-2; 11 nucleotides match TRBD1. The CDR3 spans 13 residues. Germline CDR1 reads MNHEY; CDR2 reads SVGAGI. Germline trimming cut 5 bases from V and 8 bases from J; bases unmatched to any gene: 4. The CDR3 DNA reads TGTGCCAGCAGTCAGGACAGGGGGCAAGGCTACACCTTC. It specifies CASSQDRGQGYTF.

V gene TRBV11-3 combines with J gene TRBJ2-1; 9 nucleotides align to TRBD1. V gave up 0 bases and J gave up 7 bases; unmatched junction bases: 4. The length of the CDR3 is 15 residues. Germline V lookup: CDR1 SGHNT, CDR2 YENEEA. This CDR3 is CASSLDRDRANEQFF. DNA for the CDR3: TGTGCCAGCAGCTTAGATCGGGACAGGGCGAATGAGCAGTTCTTC.

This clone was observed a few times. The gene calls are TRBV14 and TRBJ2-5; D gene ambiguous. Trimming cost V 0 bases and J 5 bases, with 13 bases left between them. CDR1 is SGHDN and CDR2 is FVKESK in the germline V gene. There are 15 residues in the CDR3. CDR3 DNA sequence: TGTGCCAGCAGCCAAGATCATCCGGGTTGGGAGACCCAGTACTTC. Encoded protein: CASSQDHPGWETQYF.

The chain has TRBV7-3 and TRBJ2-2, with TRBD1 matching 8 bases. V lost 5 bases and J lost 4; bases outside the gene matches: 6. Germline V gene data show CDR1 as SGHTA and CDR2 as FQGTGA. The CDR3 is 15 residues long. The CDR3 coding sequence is TGTGCCAGCAGCGTAAGACAGGGGCCCACCGGGGAGCTGTTTTTT. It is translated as CASSVRQGPTGELFF.

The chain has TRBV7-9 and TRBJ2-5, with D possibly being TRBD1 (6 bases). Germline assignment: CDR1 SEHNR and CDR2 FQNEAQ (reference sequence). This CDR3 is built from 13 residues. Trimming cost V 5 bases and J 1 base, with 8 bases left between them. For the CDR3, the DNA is TGTGCCAGCAGCACAGGGCTCCAAGAGACCCAGTACTTC. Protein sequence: CASSTGLQETQYF.

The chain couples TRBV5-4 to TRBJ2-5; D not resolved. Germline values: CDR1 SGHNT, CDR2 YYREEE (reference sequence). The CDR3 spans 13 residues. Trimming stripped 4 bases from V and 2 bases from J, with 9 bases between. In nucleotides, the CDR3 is TGTGCCAGCAGCCCCTGGGCGCAAGAGACCCAGTACTTC. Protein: CASSPWAQETQYF. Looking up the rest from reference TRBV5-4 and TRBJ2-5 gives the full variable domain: ETGVTQSPTHLIKTRGQQVTLRCSSQSGHNTVSWYQQALGQGPQFIFQYYREEENGRGNFPPRFSGLQFPNYSSELNVNALELDDSALYLCASSPWAQETQYFGPGTRLLVL.

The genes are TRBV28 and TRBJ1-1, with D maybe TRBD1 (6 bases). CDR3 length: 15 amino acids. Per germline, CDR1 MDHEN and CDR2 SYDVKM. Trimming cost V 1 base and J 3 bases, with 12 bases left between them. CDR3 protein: CASSLSAQGDTEAFF. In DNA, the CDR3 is TGTGCCAGCAGTTTATCGGCACAGGGAGACACTGAAGCTTTCTTT.

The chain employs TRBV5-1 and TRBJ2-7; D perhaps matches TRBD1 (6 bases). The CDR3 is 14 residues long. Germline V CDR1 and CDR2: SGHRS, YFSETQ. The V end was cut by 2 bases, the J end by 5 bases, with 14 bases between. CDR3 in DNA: TGCGCCAGCAGCTTCTCAGGGACAACGGACGAGCAGTACTTC. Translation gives CASSFSGTTDEQYF.

CDR3 region: CASSRPGHTWETQYF. The CDR3, as DNA: TGTGCCAGCAGTCGTCCGGGACATACCTGGGAGACCCAGTACTTC. The chain joins TRBV5-8 to TRBJ2-5; D is possibly TRBD1 (6 bases). The CDR3 loop spans 15 amino acids. Germline V gene lookup returns CDR1 SGHTS and CDR2 YDEGEE. V was clipped by 5 bases and J by 5 bases, with 19 bases between them.

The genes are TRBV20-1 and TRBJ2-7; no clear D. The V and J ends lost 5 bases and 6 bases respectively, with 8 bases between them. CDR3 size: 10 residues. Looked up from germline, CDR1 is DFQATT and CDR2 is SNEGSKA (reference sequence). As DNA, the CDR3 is TGCAGTGCTTACTACCTCGAGCAGTACTTC. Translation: CSAYYLEQYF.

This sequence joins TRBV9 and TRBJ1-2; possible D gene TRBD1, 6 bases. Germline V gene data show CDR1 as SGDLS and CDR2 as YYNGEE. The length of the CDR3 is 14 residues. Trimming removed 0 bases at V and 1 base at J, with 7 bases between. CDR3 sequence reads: CASSVARGNYGYTF. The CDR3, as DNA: TGTGCCAGCAGCGTAGCCAGGGGTAACTATGGCTACACCTTC.

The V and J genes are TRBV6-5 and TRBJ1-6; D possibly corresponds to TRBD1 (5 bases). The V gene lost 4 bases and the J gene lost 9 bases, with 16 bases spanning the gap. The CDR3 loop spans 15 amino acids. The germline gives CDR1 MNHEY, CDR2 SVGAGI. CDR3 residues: CASSWEGGVGSPLHF. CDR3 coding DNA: TGTGCCAGCAGTTGGGAGGGAGGGGTTGGTTCACCCCTCCACTTT.